The 24 T cell receptor beta chains presented below share a single source sample, sequenced in a study of T-cell reconstitution after alpha-beta-depleted transplantation in children. It was with unique molecular identifiers that the TCRbeta library was prepared. TCRdb ran MiXCR on the PCR reads and lists one entry per CDR3 protein. The sample lists approximately 650,000 distinct CDR3 sequences, around 13% occurring once. This sample comprised PBMCs, obtained before TCRalphabeta/CD19-depleted stem cell transplant. The receptors come from a girl aged 2-10 years with congenital amegakaryocytic thrombocytopenia, due to receive a stem cell transplant.

This chain joins TRBV7-9 and TRBJ2-1, with 11 bases matching TRBD1. J was trimmed by 3 bases and V by 5 bases; bases with no gene match: 6. The germline V gene encodes CDR1 SEHNR and CDR2 FQNEAQ (reference sequence). CDR3 length: 16 amino acids. The CDR3 coding sequence is TGTGCCAGCAGCCCCCCGGGACAGGGGGTCTACAATGAGCAGTTCTTC. Its protein product is CASSPPGQGVYNEQFF.

The chain is built from TRBV28 and TRBJ2-7, with 7 nucleotides matching TRBD2. The ends lost 2 bases at V and 6 bases at J; junction bases unmatched: 10. There are 15 residues in the CDR3. Germline lookup yields CDR1 MDHEN and CDR2 SYDVKM. CDR3: CASSLTPLGRGEQYF. Here the CDR3 DNA reads TGTGCCAGCAGTTTAACCCCCCTTGGGAGGGGCGAGCAGTACTTC. The variable domain in full, completed from reference TRBV28 and TRBJ2-7, reads DVKVTQSSRYLVKRTGEKVFLECVQDMDHENMFWYRQDPGLGLRLIYFSYDVKMKEKGDIPEGYSVSREKKERFSLILESASTNQTSMYLCASSLTPLGRGEQYFGPGTRLTVT.

This clonotype was picked up many times. The genes are TRBV6-2 or TRBV6-3 and TRBJ2-2; 7 bases fit TRBD1. In germline, CDR1 is MNHEY, CDR2 SVGEGT. The CDR3 consists of 14 residues. J gave up 5 bases and V 1 base, and 1 base lay outside the gene matches. The CDR3: CASSYLTGTGELFF. CDR3 DNA: TGTGCCAGCAGTTACTTGACAGGGACCGGGGAGCTGTTTTTT.

Points on this clonotype: A junction end diverges from the germline sequence, so it may reflect a read error. This rearrangement joins TRBV27 to TRBJ2-7; TRBD2 agrees at 13 bases. The CDR3 totals 16 residues. CDR1 and CDR2 (germline): MNHEY, SMNVEV (reference sequence). CDR3 amino acids: CASSLLGTSGTYEQSF. Written as DNA, the CDR3 is TGTGCCAGCAGTTTATTGGGGACTAGCGGGACCTACGAGCAGTCCTTC.

This clonotype was picked up many times. The CDR3 loop reads CASSQVLGGDTEAFF. CDR3 nucleotides: TGCGCCAGCAGCCAAGTCTTAGGGGGAGACACTGAAGCTTTCTTT. The chain carries TRBV5-1 and TRBJ1-1; weak D call: TRBD1 (6 bases). V lost 4 bases to trimming and J lost 3 bases, with 16 bases between them. This CDR3 region has 15 residues. CDR1 and CDR2 from the germline V gene are SGHRS and YFSETQ.

This clonotype has at least ten counts. The DNA for the CDR3 is TGCGCCAGCAGCCACGGACAGGTCACTGAAGCTTTCTTT. It codes for CASSHGQVTEAFF. J is TRBJ1-1 and V is TRBV5-1; 7 positions match TRBD1. Germline-derived CDR1 and CDR2 are SGHRS and YFSETQ. The CDR3 extends over 13 amino acids. Trimming took 4 bases from V and 4 from J; bases not matched to a gene: 4.

There are many counts of this clonotype. V and J are TRBV29-1 and TRBJ2-7, with TRBD2 identical over 13 bases. Germline trimming cut 4 bases from V and 2 bases from J; bases unmatched to any gene: 5. The CDR3 runs to 15 residues. CDR1 is SQVTM and CDR2 is ANQGSEA in the germline V gene. The CDR3 coding sequence is TGCAGCGTTGCAGGACTAGCGGGAGAGGCCTACGAGCAGTACTTC. This codes for CSVAGLAGEAYEQYF.

Ten or more counts support this clonotype. The rearrangement links TRBV20-1 to TRBJ2-1; 10 bases match TRBD2. Germline assignment: CDR1 DFQATT and CDR2 SNEGSKA (reference sequence). The V and J ends lost 6 bases and 4 bases, in that order; junction bases with no gene match: 18. The CDR3 spans 18 residues. CDR3 bases: TGCAGTGCCAGACCCCAGCCGGATCTAGCGGGAGTTTACAATGAGCAGTTCTTC. Translated, it gives CSARPQPDLAGVYNEQFF.

Concerning this clonotype: A much larger clone differs by one base, so this may be a read error. The chain employs TRBV12-3 or TRBV12-4 and TRBJ1-5; 10 bases map to TRBD1. This CDR3 has 17 amino acids. After removal of 4 bases from V and 5 bases from J, the junction contained 11 bases not matched to a gene. The CDR3 DNA sequence: TGTGCCAGCAGTTACCAGCACAGACAGGGGGCTGATCAGCCCCAGCATTTT. Translated: CASSYQHRQGADQPQHF.

This clonotype was counted between two and nine times. This chain connects TRBV12-3 or TRBV12-4 to TRBJ1-1; possible D gene TRBD1, 5 bases. The CDR3 has 14 residues. V lost 7 bases to trimming and J lost 3 bases, with 15 bases between them. The CDR3 DNA is TGTGCCAGCAAAATGTCGGGGCGGGACACTGAAGCTTTCTTT. Encoded protein: CASKMSGRDTEAFF.

This clonotype was picked up a small number of times. J is TRBJ2-1 and V is TRBV12-3 or TRBV12-4, with TRBD2 identical over 9 bases. The J segment lost 7 bases and the V segment lost 5 bases, leaving 6 bases of the junction unmatched. The CDR3 consists of 14 residues. DNA for the CDR3: TGTGCCAGCAGTCTCGCCAGCGGGGGGAATGAGCAGTTCTTC. Translation gives CASSLASGGNEQFF.

DNA for the CDR3: TGTGCCAGCAGCTTAAGTACAGTGAACACTGAAGCTTTCTTT. It encodes CASSLSTVNTEAFF. The rearrangement links TRBV5-5 to TRBJ1-1; no clear D gene. Germline CDR1 SGHKS, CDR2 YYEKEE (reference sequence). This CDR3 has 14 residues. The germline V and J ends were trimmed by 2 bases and 0 bases, with 8 bases remaining between them.

This clonotype was seen a handful of times. The CDR3 loop reads CASTLLEGWSSYEQYF. The DNA of the CDR3 is TGTGCCAGCACCCTGTTGGAGGGGTGGAGCTCCTACGAGCAGTACTTC. The J gene is TRBJ2-7, the V gene TRBV7-6; a weak D match, TRBD2 (6 bases). V was trimmed by 7 bases and J by 0 bases, leaving 19 bases between them. The CDR3 spans 16 residues. Germline V gene sequence: CDR1 SGHVS, CDR2 FNYEAQ.

This clonotype was counted a few times. This rearrangement joins TRBV7-2 to TRBJ1-1, with TRBD1 as a possible D gene (6 bases). Germline CDR1 reads SGHTA; CDR2 reads FQGNSA. Trimming left V 4 bases short and J 0 bases short, with 9 bases between. The CDR3 is 14 amino acids. The CDR3 sequence: CASSWGHMNTEAFF. DNA for the CDR3: TGTGCCAGCAGCTGGGGGCATATGAACACTGAAGCTTTCTTT.

This clonotype was found a few times. The rearrangement links TRBV12-3 or TRBV12-4 to TRBJ1-4; 10 nucleotides align to TRBD1. CDR3 length: 15 residues. Trimming took 6 bases from V and 7 from J; bases not matched to a gene: 8. The CDR3 reads CASSNPGQGIEKLFF. The CDR3 nucleotides are TGTGCCAGCAGCAACCCGGGACAGGGGATTGAAAAACTGTTTTTT.

This clonotype was seen many times. The V gene is TRBV7-9, the J gene TRBJ2-2; 11 bases match TRBD2. In germline, CDR1 is SEHNR, CDR2 FQNEAQ (reference sequence). The CDR3 is made up of 17 amino acids. With V trimmed by 4 bases and J by 7 bases, 11 bases remained unmatched. The CDR3 region has the DNA TGTGCCAGCAGCTCCATACTAGCGGGAGACGGTGGCGGGGAGCTGTTTTTT. Protein product: CASSSILAGDGGGELFF.

This clonotype appeared many times. The CDR3, as DNA: TGCGCCAGCAGCTTGGCAGTCAGTGACTATGGCTACACCTTC. Translated: CASSLAVSDYGYTF. The rearrangement joins TRBV5-1 to TRBJ1-2; D is unresolved. With 0 bases removed from V and 3 bases from J, the gap between germline ends came to 9 bases. The CDR3 loop spans 14 amino acids. Germline CDR1 and CDR2: SGHRS and YFSETQ.

This clonotype was picked up many times. This chain links TRBV5-1 with TRBJ2-1, with TRBD2 matching over 8 bases. Germline V gene sequence: CDR1 SGHRS, CDR2 YFSETQ. V dropped 5 bases and J dropped 5; count of bases not matched to a gene: 9. The CDR3 spans 15 residues. The CDR3 bases are TGCGCCAGCAGTTTTACCCTAGCGGGTAACAATGAGCAGTTCTTC. This gives the protein CASSFTLAGNNEQFF.

This clonotype has a count of ten or more. The V and J genes are TRBV9 and TRBJ1-1; D unclear. This CDR3 is 13 amino acids long. Between the trimmed V and J ends, which lost 0 bases and 3 bases, there was a span of 6 bases. Germline V CDR1 and CDR2: SGDLS, YYNGEE. CDR3 DNA sequence: TGTGCCAGCAGCGTAGGGAGGGACACTGAAGCTTTCTTT. It yields the protein CASSVGRDTEAFF. The variable domain in full, with the rest retrieved from reference TRBV9 and TRBJ1-1, is DSGVTQTPKHLITATGQRVTLRCSPRSGDLSVYWYQQSLDQGLQFLIQYYNGEERAKGNILERFSAQQFPDLHSELNLSSLELGDSALYFCASSVGRDTEAFFGQGTRLTVV.

Notes on this clonotype: This could be a read error, since a much larger clone is one nucleotide away. V and J are TRBV4-1 and TRBJ1-1, with D possibly matching TRBD1 (6 bases). Trimming took 3 bases from V and 1 from J, leaving 18 bases between them. This CDR3 is built from 17 residues. From germline, CDR1 is MGHRA and CDR2 YSYEKL. The CDR3 DNA reads as TGCGCCAGCAGCCACGAGCTCTGGGACACTAAGAACACTGAAGCTTTCTTT. Its protein is CASSHELWDTKNTEAFF.

The CDR3 DNA follows: TGCGCCAGCAAGATGGCGGGGTACGAGCAGTACTTC. Translated, it gives CASKMAGYEQYF. This sequence joins TRBV5-1 and TRBJ2-7; TRBD2 might be the D (6 bases). In germline, CDR1 is SGHRS, CDR2 YFSETQ. V shed 6 bases and J shed 4 bases, with 11 bases lying between them. CDR3 length: 12 amino acids.

The rearrangement joins TRBV27 to TRBJ2-2, with TRBD1 as a possible D gene (5 bases). The germline CDR1 and CDR2 sequences are MNHEY and SMNVEV (reference sequence). V was shortened by 5 bases and J by 6 bases, with 7 bases between the two germline ends. The CDR3 has 12 residues. DNA for the CDR3: TGTGCCAGCAGTGCAGGGCCCGGGGAGCTGTTTTTT. Its translation is CASSAGPGELFF.

The chain has TRBV7-9 and TRBJ2-1; D uncertain. Trimming removed 7 bases at V and 4 bases at J, with 8 bases between. CDR1 and CDR2 from the germline V gene are SEHNR and FQNEAQ (reference sequence). The CDR3 is 12 amino acids. DNA of the CDR3: TGTGCCAGCAACCCTACATACAATGAGCAGTTCTTC. This gives the protein CASNPTYNEQFF.

This chain uses TRBV10-3 with TRBJ1-2; 10 bases map to TRBD1. Germline loops: CDR1 ENHRY, CDR2 SYGVKD. The CDR3 is 14 residues long. Trimming took 6 bases from V and 5 from J; bases not matched to a gene: 6. The CDR3: CAIREGQGNYGYTF. CDR3 coding DNA: TGTGCCATCAGGGAGGGACAGGGGAATTATGGCTACACCTTC.